The source of this T cell receptor (beta chain) is a study of shared clonotypes between healthy human individuals. The wider study: A few men and a couple of women, aged 18 to 49, were donors.

Here immunoSEQ multiplex PCR was the method, and the copy in TCRdb shows in-frame clones only, minus some. The data show some 240,000 clones, just over 65% seen once. Healthy HIV-negative adults with no recent acute infections or vaccinations were recruited as donors. General study results and limits: For naive CD4 cells, roughly 4.6% of clonotypes were shared across a few donors. When compared with the clonotypes that were shared by all four sorted-subset donors, the non-shared clonotypes turned out to have lower generation probabilities.

This clone was counted between two and nine times. Antigen unknown. Germline V lookup: CDR1 MNHNY, CDR2 SVGAGI (reference sequence). The CDR3 covers 12 residues. Unmatched junction bases numbered 4, after V lost 4 bases and J lost 14 bases. Sequences were obtained from memory CD4+ T cells sorted from blood. Subset: CD45RA-negative fraction. This chain joins TRBV6-6 and TRBJ2-3; 12 bases line up with TRBD1. The TCR sequence derives from a man aged 25-40 years in good health. The CDR3 nucleotides read TGTGCCAGCAGTTCCCGGGACAGGGGGCTGTATTTT. Translated: CASSSRDRGLYF.